This T cell receptor beta chain was found in a study of T cell repertoires in cytomegalovirus infection. Study-wide context: Both CMV infection and a matching HLA type were indicated by public TCR beta signatures. Study-level findings and limits: Identification of carriers of CMV plus the relevant HLA was performed using cumulative public TCR beta family frequency.

About this clonotype itself: The antigen is undetermined.

MiXCR was run by TCRdb on the reads, yielding one entry per CDR3 protein. The repertoire includes approximately 700,000 distinct CDR3 sequences, 35% to 45% of them detected once, and roughly 2.9% sits in the top ten. The sample was PBMCs. The receptor comes from a human donor in good health (CMV status not recorded). Some clones in this sample may be carry-over from other donors' samples.

The DNA for the CDR3 is TGTGCCAGCAGCCAGGACAGGGCAAATCAGCCCCAGCATTTT. It codes for CASSQDRANQPQHF. The chain employs TRBV7-3 and TRBJ1-5; TRBD1 aligns across 8 bases. The trim removed 5 bases at V and 4 bases at J, leaving 4 bases unmatched. CDR1 and CDR2 from the germline V gene are SGHTA and FQGTGA. The CDR3 runs to 14 residues.